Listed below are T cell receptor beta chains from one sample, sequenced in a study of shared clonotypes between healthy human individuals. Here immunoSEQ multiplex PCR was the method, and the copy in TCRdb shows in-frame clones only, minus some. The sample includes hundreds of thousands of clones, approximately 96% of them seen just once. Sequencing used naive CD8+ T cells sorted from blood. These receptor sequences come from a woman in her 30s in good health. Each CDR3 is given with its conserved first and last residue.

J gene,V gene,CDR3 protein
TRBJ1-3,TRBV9,CASSVEVGVSGNTIYF
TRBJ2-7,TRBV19,CASSSKAGNGYEQYF
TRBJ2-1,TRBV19,CASSAELAVNEQFF
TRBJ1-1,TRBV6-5,CASSENFWAEAFF
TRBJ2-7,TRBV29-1,CSVEDGLTSGIYEQYF
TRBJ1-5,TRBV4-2,CASSPPGASSNQPQHF
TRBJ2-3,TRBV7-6,CASSFWEGTDTQYF
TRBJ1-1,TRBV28,CASSNIRGSNTEAFF
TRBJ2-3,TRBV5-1,CASSLDQPDTQYF
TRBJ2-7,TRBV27,CASSIGQRGYEQYF
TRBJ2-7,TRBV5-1,CASSTTLGAAFSYEQYF
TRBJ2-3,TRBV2,CASSEEAGVGEDTQYF
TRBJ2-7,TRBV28,CASSLYGVYEQYF
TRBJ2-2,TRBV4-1,CASSGLAGELFF
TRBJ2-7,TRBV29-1,CSVEVVGSSYEQYF
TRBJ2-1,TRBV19,CASSIGSLRSGKGHEQFF
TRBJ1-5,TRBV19,CASEDWTSNQPQHF
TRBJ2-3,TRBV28,CASSSETSASDTQYF
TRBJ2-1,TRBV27,CASSLSGRYNEQFF
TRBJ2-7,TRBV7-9,CASSLTGKTSEQYF
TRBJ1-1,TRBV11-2,CASSLSGGSYTEAFF
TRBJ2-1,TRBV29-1,CSAGGSQIYNEQFF
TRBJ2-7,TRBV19,CASSIRGGYEQYF
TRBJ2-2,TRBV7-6,CASSPSRAAGELFF
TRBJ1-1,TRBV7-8,CASSLAARGTPKGNTEAFF
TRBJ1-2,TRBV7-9,CASSSRARRDTRNYGYTF
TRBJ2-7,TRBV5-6,CASSHGGGYEQYF
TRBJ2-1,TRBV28,CASSFSLLSYNEQFF
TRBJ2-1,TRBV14,CASSQGSRTAIYNEQFF
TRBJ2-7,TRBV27,CASMAATYEQYF
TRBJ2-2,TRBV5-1,CASSLLLAGDSGELFF
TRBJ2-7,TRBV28,CASTTQAGTSGSSFDEQYF
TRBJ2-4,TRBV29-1,CSVAPRGGEDIQYF
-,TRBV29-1,CSVEEGQGVIYEQYF
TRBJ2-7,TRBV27,CASTQPSTSGRALISYEQYF
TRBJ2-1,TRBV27,CASSLGPGTPQYNEQFF
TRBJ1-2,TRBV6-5,CASYAGPGGYTF
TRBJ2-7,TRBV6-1,CASSETVSSYEQYF
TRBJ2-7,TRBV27,CASSPLPRDSYEQYF
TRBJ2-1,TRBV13,CASSLGLTEQFF
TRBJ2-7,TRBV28,CASSFLLAGAPEQYF
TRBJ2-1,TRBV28,CASSFRPLSNEQFF